A single sample is the source of the 23 T cell receptor beta chains below, sequenced in a study of control samples from healthy donors and cancer patients. Some clones are missing from TCRdb's copy, which holds only in-frame ones; the method was immunoSEQ multiplex PCR. The table has about 410,000 clones, about 93% seen once. The source material was PBMCs. Receptor source: a man aged 40-49 years with head and neck cancer.

The gene calls are TRBV5-5 and TRBJ2-2; D gene ambiguous. Trimming took 1 base from V and 0 from J, leaving 7 bases between them. CDR1 is SGHKS, CDR2 YYEKEE, per germline (reference sequence). CDR3 length: 15 residues. This CDR3 reads CASSLSVANTGELFF. The CDR3, as DNA: TGTGCCAGCAGCTTGAGTGTTGCGAACACCGGGGAGCTGTTTTTT.

Points on this clone: Different DNA sequences within this sample yield the same CDR3. J is TRBJ2-7 and V is TRBV9, with 13 bases matching TRBD2. There are 15 residues in the CDR3. V shed 4 bases and J 3 bases; nucleotides not matched to a gene: 4. Per germline, CDR1 SGDLS and CDR2 YYNGEE. The CDR3 loop is CASSPRTSGSYEQYF. For the CDR3, the DNA is TGTGCCAGCAGCCCTCGGACTAGCGGGAGCTACGAGCAGTACTTC.

This chain connects TRBV11-3 to TRBJ1-1, with D possibly TRBD1 on 6 matching bases. Between the trimmed V and J ends, which lost 5 bases and 0 bases, there was a span of 19 bases. The CDR3 is 17 residues long. The germline gives CDR1 SGHNT, CDR2 YENEEA. The CDR3 loop reads CASSLSTGSGMNTEAFF. CDR3 bases: TGTGCCAGCAGCCTATCTACAGGGTCCGGCATGAACACTGAAGCTTTCTTT.

The chain combines TRBV6-1 with TRBJ1-1; D not resolved. Germline CDR1 reads MNHNS; CDR2 reads SASEGT. Trimming removed 3 bases at V and 0 bases at J, with 8 bases between. The CDR3 covers 14 residues. The chain's CDR3 is CASSEWAVNTEAFF. The CDR3 bases are TGTGCCAGCAGTGAGTGGGCAGTGAACACTGAAGCTTTCTTT.

The chain carries TRBV5-1 and TRBJ2-2; 9 bases align to TRBD1. Germline V lookup: CDR1 SGHRS, CDR2 YFSETQ. CDR3 length: 15 amino acids. V was clipped by 3 bases and J by 8 bases; unmatched bases: 8. CDR3 in amino acids: CASSYQQGATGELFF. Written as DNA, the CDR3 is TGCGCCAGCAGCTACCAACAGGGGGCTACGGGGGAGCTGTTTTTT. The whole variable domain, filled in from reference TRBV5-1 and TRBJ2-2, reads KAGVTQTPRYLIKTRGQQVTLSCSPISGHRSVSWYQQTPGQGLQFLFEYFSETQRNKGNFPGRFSGRQFSNSRSEMNVSTLELGDSALYLCASSYQQGATGELFFGEGSRLTVL.

This clone was seen just once. This chain uses TRBV5-6 with TRBJ2-6; D is unresolved. Germline-derived CDR1 and CDR2 are SGHDT and YYEEEE. V was clipped by 5 bases and J by 0 bases, with 18 bases between them. This CDR3 is 18 amino acids long. The CDR3 nucleotides read TGTGCCAGCAGTTTGCCCGGGTCGTTCCTCTCTGGGGCCAACGTCCTGACTTTC. It specifies CASSLPGSFLSGANVLTF.

The J gene is TRBJ1-2, the V gene TRBV29-1, with a weak D call TRBD1 (5 bases). CDR1 and CDR2 from the germline V gene are SQVTM and ANQGSEA. The CDR3 is 14 residues long. V dropped 1 base and J dropped 4 bases, with 13 bases sitting between them. The CDR3 nucleotides are TGCAGCGTTGAAGCGGTATGGGGGTCCTATGGCTACACCTTC. Protein product: CSVEAVWGSYGYTF.

The chain joins TRBV7-2 to TRBJ1-4; 8 bases agree with TRBD1. The CDR3 loop spans 15 amino acids. Per germline, CDR1 SGHTA and CDR2 FQGNSA. The J segment lost 8 bases and the V segment lost 3 bases, leaving 8 bases of the junction unmatched. CDR3 sequence reads: CASSLEAGGPEKLFF. The CDR3 nucleotides are TGTGCCAGCAGCTTGGAGGCAGGGGGCCCAGAAAAACTGTTTTTT.

The chain combines TRBV2 with TRBJ2-1; D gene ambiguous. CDR1 and CDR2 from the germline V gene are SNHLY and FYNNEI. The CDR3 is made up of 13 amino acids. Trimming took 7 bases from V and 0 from J, leaving 7 bases between them. CDR3 amino acids: CASTTFSYNEQFF. Here the CDR3 DNA reads TGTGCCAGCACGACCTTCTCCTACAATGAGCAGTTCTTC.

The table lists this clone with a few counts. The chain employs TRBV10-3 and TRBJ2-2; D is possibly TRBD1 (6 bases). Germline loops: CDR1 ENHRY, CDR2 SYGVKD. V was cut by 8 bases and J by 6 bases, with 16 bases left in between. The CDR3 sequence is 14 residues long. This CDR3 is CAIGEKQGAGELFF. The CDR3 bases are TGTGCCATCGGGGAGAAACAGGGAGCCGGGGAGCTGTTTTTT.

The J gene is TRBJ1-1, the V gene TRBV11-2; no clear D gene. In germline, CDR1 is SGHAT, CDR2 FQNNGV. This CDR3 has 11 amino acids. Trimming took off 4 bases at V and 5 bases at J, with 5 bases between the two ends. As DNA, the CDR3 is TGTGCCAGCAGCTCCGGAACTGAAGCTTTCTTT. Translation: CASSSGTEAFF.

This clone has only one observation. The chain combines TRBV5-1 with TRBJ2-3, with D maybe TRBD1 (6 bases). There are 14 residues in the CDR3. CDR1 and CDR2 (germline): SGHRS, YFSETQ. Trimming stripped 4 bases from V and 6 bases from J, with 15 bases between. CDR3 coding DNA: TGCGCCAGCAGCCTGGGGGCGGCCGTGGATACGCAGTATTTT. Translation gives CASSLGAAVDTQYF.

The rearrangement joins TRBV29-1 to TRBJ2-1; the D gene could be TRBD1 or TRBD2 (5 bases each). Trimming shortened V by 3 bases and J by 0 bases, and 9 bases separated the two germline ends. In germline, CDR1 is SQVTM, CDR2 ANQGSEA. The CDR3 totals 14 residues. The CDR3 DNA reads TGCAGCGTTGAGGGACCCCTCTCCTACAATGAGCAGTTCTTC. The encoded protein is CSVEGPLSYNEQFF.

The rearrangement uses TRBV3-1 (or the pseudogene TRBV3-2) and TRBJ1-3; D ambiguous. The CDR3 sequence is 15 residues long. The V and J ends lost 3 bases and 0 bases respectively, with 9 bases between them. Germline CDR1 is LGHDT and CDR2 is YNNKEL (reference sequence). This CDR3 is CASSHGRYSGNTIYF. In nucleotides, the CDR3 is TGTGCCAGCAGCCACGGACGGTACTCTGGAAACACCATATATTTT.

This clone was counted a few times. The chain has TRBV6-2 or TRBV6-3 and TRBJ1-5, with D tentatively TRBD1 (6 bases). The CDR3 totals 15 residues. Trimming removed 5 bases at V and 4 bases at J, with 15 bases between. Germline CDR1 MNHEY, CDR2 SVGEGT. The CDR3, as DNA: TGTGCCAGCAGTACTTACGGGGGCTTAAATCAGCCCCAGCATTTT. Encoded protein: CASSTYGGLNQPQHF.

The chain links TRBV10-3 to TRBJ2-2, with D possibly TRBD2 on 8 matching bases. The germline V and J ends were trimmed by 6 bases and 7 bases, with 21 bases remaining between them. Germline assignment: CDR1 ENHRY and CDR2 SYGVKD. The length of the CDR3 is 16 residues. The CDR3 loop is CAIRGTGGGYGGELFF. The CDR3 region has the DNA TGTGCCATCAGGGGCACGGGAGGGGGCTACGGCGGGGAGCTGTTTTTT.

V gene TRBV2 combines with J gene TRBJ2-7; 8 nucleotides match TRBD2. Looked up from germline, CDR1 is SNHLY and CDR2 is FYNNEI. Trimming cost V 6 bases and J 0 bases; bases outside gene matches: 10. The length of the CDR3 is 16 residues. In nucleotides, the CDR3 is TGTGCCAGCAGCCCCCGGTTCGGGGGGGTCTCCTACGAGCAGTACTTC. Protein: CASSPRFGGVSYEQYF.

This chain uses TRBV19 with TRBJ2-7; 11 bases line up with TRBD1. The V and J ends lost 3 bases and 5 bases, in that order; junction bases with no gene match: 3. CDR3 length: 14 residues. Germline V CDR1 and CDR2: LNHDA, SQIVND (reference sequence). The CDR3 nucleotides are TGTGCCAGTAGTATGGGACAGGGGGTCCACGAGCAGTACTTC. Its protein is CASSMGQGVHEQYF.

The genes are TRBV6-5 and TRBJ1-4, with D unresolved. V lost 6 bases and J lost 15, with 14 bases in between. The CDR3 spans 11 residues. In germline, CDR1 is MNHEY, CDR2 SVGAGI. CDR3 protein: CASRAANNLFF. The CDR3 DNA is TGTGCCAGCAGGGCAGCTAACAACTTGTTTTTT.

V usage is TRBV5-1 and J usage is TRBJ2-3; D may be TRBD2 (5 bases). Trimming took off 9 bases at V and 3 bases at J, with 20 bases between the two ends. Germline CDR1 reads SGHRS; CDR2 reads YFSETQ. The CDR3 has 15 residues. CDR3 coding DNA: TGCGCCACCCGGACCCACCGGGGAAATACAGATACGCAGTATTTT. It yields the protein CATRTHRGNTDTQYF.

The chain employs TRBV28 and TRBJ1-1; possibly TRBD1 for D (6 bases). The CDR3 has 14 residues. The V and J ends lost 6 bases and 10 bases respectively, with 21 bases between them. Germline-derived CDR1 and CDR2 are MDHEN and SYDVKM. The CDR3, as DNA: TGTGCCAGCAGCCCCGCCACGGGACACACCTTAGCTTTCTTT. Residues: CASSPATGHTLAFF.

The gene calls are TRBV9 and TRBJ1-1; tentatively, D is TRBD1 (5 bases). Germline lookup yields CDR1 SGDLS and CDR2 YYNGEE. CDR3 size: 13 residues. V gave up 7 bases and J gave up 3 bases, with 13 bases separating them. The CDR3 DNA sequence: TGTGCCAGCGCAGAAGAGGGGCACACTGAAGCTTTCTTT. Its translation: CASAEEGHTEAFF. Combining the CDR3 with reference TRBV9 and TRBJ1-1 gives the whole variable domain DSGVTQTPKHLITATGQRVTLRCSPRSGDLSVYWYQQSLDQGLQFLIQYYNGEERAKGNILERFSAQQFPDLHSELNLSSLELGDSALYFCASAEEGHTEAFFGQGTRLTVV.

The chain uses TRBV30 and TRBJ2-5; D uncertain. Germline lookup yields CDR1 GTSNPN and CDR2 SVGIG (reference sequence). The CDR3 has 13 residues. The ends were cut back, 0 bases at V and 1 base at J, with 6 bases in the middle. In nucleotides, the CDR3 is TGTGCCTGGAGTGTACGGGTCCAAGAGACCCAGTACTTC. Residues: CAWSVRVQETQYF.